This TCR beta chain is drawn from a study of blood T cell repertoires in COVID-19 (dated by TCRdb to about 2020). Describing the broader study: Collaborator samples came from the United States, Italy and Spain and covered acute and convalescent phases of COVID-19. The material from the prospective study consisted of cDNA or gDNA derived from T cells, B-cell-depleted T cells, or PBMCs. Deeply sampled blood TCRbeta repertoires from subjects exposed to, actively infected with, or recovered from COVID-19 were included in the dataset. The repertoires were released in a freely available public database meant as a resource for research on the immune response to SARS-CoV-2. Samples were obtained from the ongoing ImmuneRACE study (first 160 participants) and from some 1,300 subjects provided by 6 global collaborators. A de-identified subject ID, COVID-19 status, age in years and sex were almost always included in the sample metadata. Where available, HLA class I and class II types were taken from metadata supplied by the sample provider and were not determined by assay-based typing.

TCRbeta CDR3 regions were amplified from genomic DNA using the immunoSEQ Assay, a bias-controlled multiplex PCR. The study's processing was this. Within the assay, amplification of reference gene primers was used to estimate how many nucleated cells each sample contained. To quantify the absolute abundance of each unique TCRbeta CDR3 rearrangement, sequence reads were collapsed and filtered. Productive Simpson clonality was computed per sample as the square root of Simpson's diversity index over productive rearrangements. TCRdb holds this immuneACCESS table with in-frame rearrangements only. Some clones are missing; in checked studies, unresolved V genes explain under half, and the rest has no known cause. That table supplies the V and J calls and clone size; D and trimming were determined from the DNA. The sample includes 55,000 to 75,000 clones, with approximately 86% observed a single time. In total, the top ten clones hold around 7.4% of the sample.

A remark on this clone: Its specific antigen is unknown. The sample holds no much larger clone one base away, and base qualities are not on file.

General conclusions and limits of the study: The quantity of clinical and demographic metadata differed by source and by participant and was supplied without curation.

The collaborating institutions used their own protocols to collect whole blood in K2EDTA tubes. For TCRbeta analysis, collaborators shipped samples as frozen whole blood, isolated PBMCs, or DNA extracted from either of those sample types. The TCR originated in a human donor with active COVID-19. The donor label of this sample is uncertain. Material: peripheral blood.

The CDR3 region reads CASSLAAGTYEQYF. Here is the DNA: TGTGCCAGCAGCTTAGCCGCAGGAACCTACGAGCAGTACTTC. The V and J segments used are TRBV7-8 and TRBJ2-7, with the D gene call left open. CDR1 is given as SGHVS and CDR2 as FQNEAQ, both from the germline V gene. V and J are truncated by 0 bases and 2 bases respectively, leaving an intervening sequence of 8 bases. Including the terminal cysteine and phenylalanine, the CDR3 comprises 14 residues. Only CDR3 DNA remains: 42 bases, in frame from the first base. Reference TRBV7-8 and TRBJ2-7 genes cover what lies past the CDR3, so the full variable domain is GAGVSQSPRYKVAKRGQDVALRCDPISGHVSLFWYQQALGQGPEFLTYFQNEAQLDKSGLPSDRFFAERPEGSVSTLKIQRTQQEDSAVYLCASSLAAGTYEQYFGPGTRLTVT.